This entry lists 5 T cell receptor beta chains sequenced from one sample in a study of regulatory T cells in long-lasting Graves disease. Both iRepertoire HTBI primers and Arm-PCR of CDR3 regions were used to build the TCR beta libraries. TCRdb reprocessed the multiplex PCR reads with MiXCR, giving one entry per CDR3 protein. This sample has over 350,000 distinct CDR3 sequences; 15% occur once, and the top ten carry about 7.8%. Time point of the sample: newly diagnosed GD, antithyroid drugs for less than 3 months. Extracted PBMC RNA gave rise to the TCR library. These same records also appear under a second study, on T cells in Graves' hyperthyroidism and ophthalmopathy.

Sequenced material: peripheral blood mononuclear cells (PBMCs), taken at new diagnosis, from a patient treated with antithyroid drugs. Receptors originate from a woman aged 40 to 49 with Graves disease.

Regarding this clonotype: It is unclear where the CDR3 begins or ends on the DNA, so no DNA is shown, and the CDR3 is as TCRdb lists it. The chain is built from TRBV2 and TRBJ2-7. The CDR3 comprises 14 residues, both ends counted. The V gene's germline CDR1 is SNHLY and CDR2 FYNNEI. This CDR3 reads CASILEIYDDKQYF.

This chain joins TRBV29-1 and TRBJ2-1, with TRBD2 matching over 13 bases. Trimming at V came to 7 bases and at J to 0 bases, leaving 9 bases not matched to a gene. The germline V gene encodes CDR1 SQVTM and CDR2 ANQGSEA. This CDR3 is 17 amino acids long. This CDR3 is CSGWTSGRRGSYNEQFF. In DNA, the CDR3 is TGCAGCGGCTGGACTAGCGGGAGACGGGGCTCCTACAATGAGCAGTTCTTC.

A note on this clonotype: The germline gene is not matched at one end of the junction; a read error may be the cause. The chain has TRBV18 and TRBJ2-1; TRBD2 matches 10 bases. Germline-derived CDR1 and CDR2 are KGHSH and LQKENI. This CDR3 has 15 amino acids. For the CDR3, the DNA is TGTGCCAACTCACAATCTAGCGGGAGCTACAATGAGCAGTTCTTC. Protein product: CANSQSSGSYNEQFF.

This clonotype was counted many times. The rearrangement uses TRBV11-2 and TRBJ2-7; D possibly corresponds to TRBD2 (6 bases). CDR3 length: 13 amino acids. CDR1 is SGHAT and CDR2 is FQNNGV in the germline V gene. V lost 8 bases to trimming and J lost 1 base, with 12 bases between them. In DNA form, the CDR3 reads TGTGCCAGCGGCTCGGGACTGTCCTACGAGCAGTACTTC. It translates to CASGSGLSYEQYF.

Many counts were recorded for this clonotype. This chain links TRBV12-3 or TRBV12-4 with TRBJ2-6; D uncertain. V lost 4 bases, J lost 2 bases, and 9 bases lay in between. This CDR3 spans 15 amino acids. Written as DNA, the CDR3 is TGTGCCAGCAGTTCTAGGGTGGCTGGGGCCAACGTCCTGACTTTC. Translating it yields CASSSRVAGANVLTF.